The T cell receptor (beta chain) under discussion was sequenced for a study of identical twins. In TCRdb, the 5' RACE reads were re-called with MiXCR into one record per CDR3 protein. The sample has roughly 1.6 million distinct CDR3 sequences; less than 35% are singletons. The ends lost 5 bases at V and 6 bases at J; junction bases unmatched: 11. CDR1 and CDR2 (germline): SGHTA, FQGNSA. The CDR3 consists of 16 residues. Overall study results and limits: Monozygotic twins shared more out-of-frame TCR alpha than recombination models predicted.

In regard to this clonotype: The antigen is unknown.

V is TRBV7-2 and J is TRBJ2-3; 10 bases match TRBD2. The sequence was collected from a newborn girl in good health. Sequencing used cord blood. The CDR3: CASSPRTSGEVDTQYF. As DNA, the CDR3 is TGTGCCAGCAGCCCAAGGACTAGCGGCGAGGTGGATACGCAGTATTTT.